A selection of T cell receptor beta chains follows, all from one sample in a study of cytomegalovirus exposure and HLA in healthy donors. Only in-frame clones appear in the TCRdb table, and some are missing; sequencing was by immunoSEQ multiplex PCR. The repertoire table contains approximately 190,000 clones. The specimen was PBMCs. These receptor sequences come from a man aged 30 to 39 in good health and CMV-seronegative. Both conserved end residues are part of each CDR3. D genes are given only for firm matches.

v_gene: TRBV19; j_gene: TRBJ2-2; d_gene: .; CDR3aa: CASSLATAANTGELFF; CDR3nt: TGTGCCAGTAGTTTAGCGACAGCCGCGAACACCGGGGAGCTGTTTTTT
v_gene: TRBV18; j_gene: TRBJ1-3; d_gene: TRBD1; CDR3aa: CASSPSTGDGGNTIYF; CDR3nt: TGTGCCAGCTCACCCTCGACAGGGGACGGAGGAAACACCATATATTTT
v_gene: TRBV7-9; j_gene: TRBJ2-7; d_gene: .; CDR3aa: CASSLEGWGYEQYF; CDR3nt: TGTGCCAGCAGCTTAGAGGGGTGGGGCTACGAGCAGTACTTC
v_gene: TRBV7-8; j_gene: TRBJ2-2; d_gene: .; CDR3aa: CASSPRFERATGELFF; CDR3nt: TGTGCCAGCAGCCCCAGGTTCGAGCGGGCCACCGGGGAGCTGTTTTTT
v_gene: TRBV7-2; j_gene: TRBJ1-5; d_gene: .; CDR3aa: CASRLFGGSNQPQHF; CDR3nt: TGTGCCAGCAGACTCTTCGGGGGGAGCAATCAGCCCCAGCATTTT
v_gene: TRBV18; j_gene: TRBJ2-2; d_gene: .; CDR3aa: CASSPGGAAGELFF; CDR3nt: TGTGCCAGCTCCCCGGGGGGCGCGGCCGGGGAGCTGTTTTTT
v_gene: TRBV9; j_gene: TRBJ1-4; d_gene: .; CDR3aa: CASSGQTGRREKLFF; CDR3nt: TGTGCCAGCAGCGGACAGACAGGTCGCCGGGAAAAACTGTTTTTT
v_gene: TRBV6-1; j_gene: TRBJ2-1; d_gene: .; CDR3aa: CASRRGSYNEQFF; CDR3nt: TGTGCCAGCAGGCGGGGCTCCTACAATGAGCAGTTCTTC
v_gene: TRBV5-1; j_gene: TRBJ1-2; d_gene: TRBD1; CDR3aa: CASSLDRGRDGYTF; CDR3nt: TGCGCCAGCAGCTTGGACAGGGGGCGGGATGGCTACACCTTC
v_gene: TRBV4-1; j_gene: TRBJ1-1; d_gene: TRBD1; CDR3aa: CASSQGQGARGTEAFF; CDR3nt: TGCGCCAGCAGCCAAGGCCAGGGGGCGCGTGGAACTGAAGCTTTCTTT
v_gene: TRBV7-6; j_gene: TRBJ1-6; d_gene: TRBD1; CDR3aa: CASSRTPGTGESPLHF; CDR3nt: TGTGCCAGCAGCCGTACCCCCGGGACAGGGGAATCACCCCTCCACTTT
v_gene: TRBV29-1; j_gene: TRBJ1-5; d_gene: TRBD1; CDR3aa: CSVEIGGKGNQPQHF; CDR3nt: TGCAGCGTTGAGATAGGGGGCAAAGGCAATCAGCCCCAGCATTTT
v_gene: TRBV28; j_gene: TRBJ1-1; d_gene: .; CDR3aa: CASSLPSRNTEAFF; CDR3nt: TGTGCCAGCAGTTTGCCCTCCAGGAACACTGAAGCTTTCTTT
v_gene: TRBV7-8; j_gene: TRBJ1-1; d_gene: TRBD1; CDR3aa: CASSAWTGLTNTEAFF; CDR3nt: TGTGCCAGCAGCGCGTGGACAGGACTAACGAACACTGAAGCTTTCTTT
v_gene: TRBV7-9; j_gene: TRBJ2-5; d_gene: .; CDR3aa: CASRGGAPQETQYF; CDR3nt: TGTGCCAGCAGAGGGGGGGCCCCACAAGAGACCCAGTACTTC
v_gene: TRBV25-1; j_gene: TRBJ2-1; d_gene: TRBD2; CDR3aa: CASTNRDYHNEQFF; CDR3nt: TGTGCCAGCACCAACCGGGACTACCACAATGAGCAGTTCTTC
v_gene: TRBV10-3; j_gene: TRBJ2-7; d_gene: TRBD2; CDR3aa: CAIAGGPHEQYF; CDR3nt: TGTGCCATCGCGGGAGGGCCACACGAGCAGTACTTC
v_gene: TRBV9; j_gene: TRBJ2-3; d_gene: TRBD2; CDR3aa: CASSLLAGRANTQYF; CDR3nt: TGTGCCAGCAGCCTCCTTGCGGGGAGGGCAAATACGCAGTATTTT
v_gene: TRBV7-9; j_gene: TRBJ1-2; d_gene: TRBD1; CDR3aa: CASSLGQGAYGYTF; CDR3nt: TGTGCCAGCAGCTTAGGACAGGGGGCCTATGGCTACACCTTC
v_gene: TRBV19; j_gene: TRBJ2-2; d_gene: .; CDR3aa: CASSIPREPNTGELFF; CDR3nt: TGTGCCAGTAGTATACCTCGGGAGCCCAACACCGGGGAGCTGTTTTTT
v_gene: TRBV9; j_gene: TRBJ1-3; d_gene: .; CDR3aa: CASSARQDSSGNTIYF; CDR3nt: TGTGCCAGCAGCGCCAGACAGGATAGCTCTGGAAACACCATATATTTT
v_gene: TRBV30; j_gene: TRBJ2-3; d_gene: .; CDR3aa: CACQGGATDTQYF; CDR3nt: TGTGCCTGCCAGGGGGGAGCCACAGATACGCAGTATTTT
v_gene: TRBV28; j_gene: TRBJ2-3; d_gene: .; CDR3aa: CASSPRTNPDTQYF; CDR3nt: TGTGCCAGCAGTCCACGGACTAATCCAGATACGCAGTATTTT
v_gene: TRBV5-4; j_gene: TRBJ2-7; d_gene: .; CDR3aa: CASSFDSRSYEQYF; CDR3nt: TGTGCCAGCAGCTTTGACAGTCGTTCCTACGAGCAGTACTTC
v_gene: TRBV11-2; j_gene: TRBJ1-1; d_gene: .; CDR3aa: CASSPGWPMNTEAFF; CDR3nt: TGTGCCAGCAGCCCCGGGTGGCCCATGAACACTGAAGCTTTCTTT
v_gene: TRBV5-5; j_gene: TRBJ1-1; d_gene: .; CDR3aa: CASSLGAGNTEAFF; CDR3nt: TGTGCCAGCAGCTTGGGGGCAGGGAACACTGAAGCTTTCTTT
v_gene: TRBV5-6; j_gene: TRBJ1-1; d_gene: TRBD1; CDR3aa: CASSVFGAKGAVGTEAFF; CDR3nt: TGTGCCAGCAGCGTCTTTGGGGCCAAGGGGGCAGTAGGGACTGAAGCTTTCTTT
v_gene: TRBV30; j_gene: TRBJ2-1; d_gene: .; CDR3aa: CAWSGSSYNEQFF; CDR3nt: TGTGCCTGGAGTGGGAGCTCCTACAATGAGCAGTTCTTC
v_gene: TRBV5-6; j_gene: TRBJ1-5; d_gene: .; CDR3aa: CASSLNRVNQPQHF; CDR3nt: TGTGCCAGCAGCTTGAACAGGGTCAATCAGCCCCAGCATTTT
v_gene: TRBV7-9; j_gene: TRBJ1-4; d_gene: .; CDR3aa: CASSRGSSEKLFF; CDR3nt: TGTGCCAGCAGTCGCGGTTCAAGTGAAAAACTGTTTTTT
v_gene: TRBV10-3; j_gene: TRBJ2-3; d_gene: TRBD2; CDR3aa: CAINGGSGDGTDTQYF; CDR3nt: TGTGCCATCAATGGTGGTAGCGGGGATGGCACAGATACGCAGTATTTT
v_gene: TRBV18; j_gene: TRBJ1-2; d_gene: TRBD1; CDR3aa: CASSPREGTGGNYGYTF; CDR3nt: TGTGCCAGCTCACCACGAGAGGGGACAGGAGGTAACTATGGCTACACCTTC
v_gene: TRBV7-9; j_gene: TRBJ2-5; d_gene: .; CDR3aa: CASSPGDRQETQYF; CDR3nt: TGTGCCAGCAGCCCGGGGGACAGACAAGAGACCCAGTACTTC
v_gene: TRBV7-9; j_gene: TRBJ2-6; d_gene: .; CDR3aa: CASTYSGANVLTF; CDR3nt: TGTGCCAGCACCTATTCTGGGGCCAACGTCCTGACTTTC
v_gene: TRBV5-4; j_gene: TRBJ1-1; d_gene: TRBD1; CDR3aa: CASSLDRGNTEAFF; CDR3nt: TGTGCCAGCAGCTTGGACAGGGGGAACACTGAAGCTTTCTTT
v_gene: TRBV27; j_gene: TRBJ2-7; d_gene: TRBD2; CDR3aa: CASSFTQLAGIEQYF; CDR3nt: TGTGCCAGCAGTTTTACCCAACTAGCGGGAATCGAGCAGTACTTC
v_gene: TRBV9; j_gene: TRBJ1-2; d_gene: .; CDR3aa: CASSVDRNYGYTF; CDR3nt: TGTGCCAGCAGCGTTGACAGAAACTATGGCTACACCTTC
v_gene: TRBV28; j_gene: TRBJ1-5; d_gene: .; CDR3aa: CASSFFRANQPQHF; CDR3nt: TGTGCCAGCAGTTTCTTCAGGGCCAATCAGCCCCAGCATTTT